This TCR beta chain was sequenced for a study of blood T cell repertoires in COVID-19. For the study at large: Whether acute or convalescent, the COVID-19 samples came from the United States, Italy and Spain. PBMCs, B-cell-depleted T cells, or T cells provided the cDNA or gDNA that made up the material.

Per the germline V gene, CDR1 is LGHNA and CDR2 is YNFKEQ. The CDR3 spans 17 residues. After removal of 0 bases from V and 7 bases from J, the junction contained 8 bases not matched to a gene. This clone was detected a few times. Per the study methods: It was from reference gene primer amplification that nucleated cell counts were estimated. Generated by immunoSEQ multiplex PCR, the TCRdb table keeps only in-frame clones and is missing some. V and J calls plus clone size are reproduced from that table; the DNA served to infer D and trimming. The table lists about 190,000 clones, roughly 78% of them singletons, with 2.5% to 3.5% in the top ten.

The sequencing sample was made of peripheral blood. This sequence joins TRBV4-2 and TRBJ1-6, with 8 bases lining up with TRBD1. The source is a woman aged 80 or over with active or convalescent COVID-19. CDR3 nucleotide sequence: TGTGCCAGCAGCCAAGATACCAGGGGGCGTTCGAATTCACCCCTCCACTTT. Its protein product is CASSQDTRGRSNSPLHF.